This T cell receptor (beta chain) was profiled in a study of cytomegalovirus exposure and HLA in healthy donors. Study-wide results and limits: The study listed approximately 160 cytomegalovirus-associated TCR beta chains. An assumption of roughly uniform sequencing depth across donors underlay the presence/absence analyses. Later analysis identified about 18,000 TCR beta sequences associated with HLA alleles, using a false discovery rate threshold of 0.05.

V lost 9 bases to trimming and J lost 4 bases, with 15 bases between them. This CDR3 comprises 13 residues. Germline V gene data show CDR1 as LNHDA and CDR2 as SQIVND (reference sequence). This clone was counted between two and nine times. Its target is not known. This PCR relied on a set of 60 Vbeta primers and 13 Jbeta primers. Profiling relied on immunoSEQ multiplex PCR, and the TCRdb table lists in-frame clones only, not all of them. The profile shows 100,000 to 150,000 clones, about 8% of them singletons. The source is a woman aged 40 to 50 in good health and CMV-seropositive. The specimen was PBMCs. The chain uses TRBV19 and TRBJ1-2; no clear D. In DNA, the CDR3 is TGTGCCAGCACTCCGGGTGTGGCCTATGGCTACACCTTC. It specifies CASTPGVAYGYTF.